The clone carrying this T cell receptor beta chain was detected many times. Germline V gene sequence: CDR1 SNHLY, CDR2 FYNNEI. V lost 6 bases, J lost 12 bases, and 23 bases lay in between. The CDR3 consists of 14 residues. Amplified TCR beta CDR3 regions were obtained using RNA transcripts as template. The first-round RT-PCR employed HTBI primers together with the Qiagen OneStep RT-PCR kit. A multiplex PCR was then performed as the second round. Each CDR3 protein is one row after TCRdb ran MiXCR on the multiplex PCR reads. Of over 200,000 distinct CDR3 sequences listed, 25% to 35% are singletons. The sample comes from a study of Graves' ophthalmopathy and Graves' hyperthyroidism.

The rearrangement uses TRBV2 and TRBJ1-2, with D tentatively TRBD1 (6 bases). This TCR came from a man aged 50-60 years with Graves' ophthalmopathy. The sample taken for sequencing was peripheral blood. The CDR3 reads CASSKKGELDMHTF. CDR3 sequence (DNA): TGTGCCAGCAGCAAAAAGGGGGAATTGGACATGCACACCTTC.